This TCR beta chain came from a study of cytomegalovirus exposure and HLA in healthy donors. General observations from the study: High specificity and sensitivity for cytomegalovirus status were reported for the classifier. Roughly even sequencing depth across donors was the assumption behind the presence/absence analyses.

The CDR3 is 15 residues long. V dropped 5 bases and J dropped 0 bases, with 11 bases sitting between them. Germline lookup yields CDR1 LNHDA and CDR2 SQIVND (reference sequence). The PCR made use of 60 Vbeta and 13 Jbeta primers. Profiled with immunoSEQ multiplex PCR; TCRdb holds only in-frame clones, not every one. Of approximately 190,000 clones in the sample, over 70% are singletons; the top ten hold around 2.1%. This clone showed up just a few times. Its specificity is not known. Specimen: PBMCs. The rearrangement links TRBV19 to TRBJ1-5, with D hard to call. The sequence was obtained from a woman aged 18 to 35 in good health and CMV-seropositive. For the CDR3, the DNA is TGTGCCAGTAGTCGGAGCAGAAATAGCAATCAGCCCCAGCATTTT. It specifies CASSRSRNSNQPQHF.